What follows describes a single TCR beta chain. The antigen is not known. The sample comes from a study of T cells in Graves' hyperthyroidism and ophthalmopathy. Patients with ophthalmopathy all had a Clinical Activity Score of at least 3, a NOSPECS grade of at least 4 and duration under 3 months. Researchers amplified the TCR beta CDR3 regions from RNA transcripts. A first-round RT-PCR of the TCR CDR3 used the HTBI primer set. Using its own MiXCR run on the multiplex PCR reads, TCRdb lists one record per CDR3 protein. The sample has 350,000 to 450,000 distinct CDR3 sequences, about an eighth seen once. Germline V CDR1 and CDR2: SGHAT, FQNNGV. This CDR3 has 14 residues. V lost 0 bases, J lost 9 bases, and 9 bases lay in between. Study-wide points: With a median lead of around 6.7 months before onset, the model predicted ophthalmopathy.

This sequence originates from a man aged 45-65 years with Graves' ophthalmopathy. Source material: blood. The chain is built from TRBV11-2 and TRBJ1-6; a weak D match, TRBD1 (5 bases). Written as DNA, the CDR3 is TGTGCCAGCAGCTTAGATCAGGGTACTTCACCCCTCCACTTT. This encodes CASSLDQGTSPLHF.